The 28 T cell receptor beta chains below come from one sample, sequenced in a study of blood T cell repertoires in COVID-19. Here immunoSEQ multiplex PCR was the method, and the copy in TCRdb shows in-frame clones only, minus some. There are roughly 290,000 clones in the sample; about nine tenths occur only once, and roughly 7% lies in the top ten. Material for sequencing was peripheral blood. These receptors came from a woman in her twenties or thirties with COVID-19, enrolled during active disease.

DNA of the CDR3: TGTGCCAGCAGTTTTGGGAGTTTCGCAGAGACCCAGTACTTC. Protein sequence: CASSFGSFAETQYF. The chain couples TRBV27 to TRBJ2-5; D might be TRBD2 (5 bases). Looked up from germline, CDR1 is MNHEY and CDR2 is SMNVEV (reference sequence). Between the trimmed V and J ends, which lost 3 bases and 4 bases, there was a span of 12 bases. The CDR3 sequence is 14 residues long.

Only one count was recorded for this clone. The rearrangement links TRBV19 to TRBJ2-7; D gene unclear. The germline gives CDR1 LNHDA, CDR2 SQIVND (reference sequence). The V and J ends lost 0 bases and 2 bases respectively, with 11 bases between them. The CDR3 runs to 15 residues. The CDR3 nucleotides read TGTGCCAGTAGTATAGATCCAGACGGAGCCTACGAGCAGTACTTC. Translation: CASSIDPDGAYEQYF.

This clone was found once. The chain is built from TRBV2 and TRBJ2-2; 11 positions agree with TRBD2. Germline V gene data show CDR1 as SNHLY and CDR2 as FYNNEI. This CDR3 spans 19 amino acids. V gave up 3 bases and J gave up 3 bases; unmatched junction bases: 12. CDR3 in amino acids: CASSDGRTSGRWYTGELFF. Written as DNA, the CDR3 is TGTGCCAGCAGTGACGGTCGTACTAGCGGGAGATGGTACACCGGGGAGCTGTTTTTT.

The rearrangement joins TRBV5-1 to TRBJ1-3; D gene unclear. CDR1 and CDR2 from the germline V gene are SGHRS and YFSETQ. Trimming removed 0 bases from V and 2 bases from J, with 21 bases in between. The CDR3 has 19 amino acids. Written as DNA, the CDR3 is TGCGCCAGCAGCTTGGGGTCAGCTTGGAGGACTGGGACTGGAAACACCATATATTTT. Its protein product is CASSLGSAWRTGTGNTIYF.

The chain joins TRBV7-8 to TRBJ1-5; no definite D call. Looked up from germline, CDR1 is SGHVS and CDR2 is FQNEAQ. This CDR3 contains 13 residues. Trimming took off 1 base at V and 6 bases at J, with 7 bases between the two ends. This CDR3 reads CASSLGSGQPQHF. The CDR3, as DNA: TGTGCCAGCAGCTTAGGGTCGGGTCAGCCCCAGCATTTT. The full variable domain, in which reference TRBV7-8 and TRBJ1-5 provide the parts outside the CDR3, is GAGVSQSPRYKVAKRGQDVALRCDPISGHVSLFWYQQALGQGPEFLTYFQNEAQLDKSGLPSDRFFAERPEGSVSTLKIQRTQQEDSAVYLCASSLGSGQPQHFGDGTRLSIL.

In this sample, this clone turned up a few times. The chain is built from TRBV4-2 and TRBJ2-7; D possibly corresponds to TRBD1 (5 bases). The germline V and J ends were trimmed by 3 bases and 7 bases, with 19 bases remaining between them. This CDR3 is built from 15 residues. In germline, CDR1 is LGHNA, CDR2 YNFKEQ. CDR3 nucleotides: TGTGCCAGCAGCCAGGACAAAAGGGGCAGAGGAGAGCAGTACTTC. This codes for CASSQDKRGRGEQYF.

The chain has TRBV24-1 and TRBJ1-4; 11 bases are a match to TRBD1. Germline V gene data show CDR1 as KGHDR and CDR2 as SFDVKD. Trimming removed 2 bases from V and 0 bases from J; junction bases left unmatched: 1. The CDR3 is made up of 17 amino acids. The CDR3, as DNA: TGTGCCACCAGTGATTCGGGACAGGGGGCAACTAATGAAAAACTGTTTTTT. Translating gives CATSDSGQGATNEKLFF.

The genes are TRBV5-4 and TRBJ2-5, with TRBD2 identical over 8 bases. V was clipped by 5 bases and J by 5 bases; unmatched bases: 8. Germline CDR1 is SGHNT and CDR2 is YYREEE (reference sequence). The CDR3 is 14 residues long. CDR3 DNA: TGTGCCAGCAGACCCGGGGGGGGTTCGGAGACCCAGTACTTC. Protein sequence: CASRPGGGSETQYF.

The CDR3, as DNA: TGCAGTGCTAGTACGGGAGGGAGCTCCTACGAGCAGTACTTC. Translated: CSASTGGSSYEQYF. This chain uses TRBV20-1 with TRBJ2-7; 8 bases are shared with TRBD2. Trimming took 3 bases from V and 0 from J; bases not matched to a gene: 4. Germline V gives CDR1 DFQATT, CDR2 SNEGSKA (reference sequence). The CDR3 has 14 residues.

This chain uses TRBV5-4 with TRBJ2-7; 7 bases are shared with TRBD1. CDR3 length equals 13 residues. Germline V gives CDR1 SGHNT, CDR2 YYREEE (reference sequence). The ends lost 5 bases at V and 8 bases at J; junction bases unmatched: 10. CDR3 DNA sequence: TGTGCCAGCAGGCGTGGGACAGTGGGGAAGCAGTACTTC. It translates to CASRRGTVGKQYF.

The CDR3 is CARPIWDRDYGYTF. CDR3 in DNA: TGTGCTCGACCGATATGGGACAGGGACTATGGCTACACCTTC. The J gene is TRBJ1-2, the V gene TRBV12-5; 9 bases are shared with TRBD1. Germline lookup yields CDR1 LGHNT and CDR2 FRNRAP. Trimming took 11 bases from V and 3 from J; bases not matched to a gene: 10. The CDR3 sequence is 14 residues long.

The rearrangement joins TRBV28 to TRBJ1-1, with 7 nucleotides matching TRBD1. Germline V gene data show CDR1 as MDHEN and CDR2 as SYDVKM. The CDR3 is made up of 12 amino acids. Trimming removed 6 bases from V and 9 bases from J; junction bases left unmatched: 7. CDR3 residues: CASSPLQGKAFF. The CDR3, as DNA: TGTGCCAGCAGCCCCCTACAGGGGAAAGCTTTCTTT.

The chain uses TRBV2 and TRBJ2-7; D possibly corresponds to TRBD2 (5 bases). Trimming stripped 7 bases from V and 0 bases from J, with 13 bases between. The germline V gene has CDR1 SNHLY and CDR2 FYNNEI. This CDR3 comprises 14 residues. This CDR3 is CASKEAGASYEQYF. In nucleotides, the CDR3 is TGTGCCAGCAAGGAGGCAGGCGCCTCCTACGAGCAGTACTTC.

As DNA, the CDR3 is TGTGCCAGCAGCAAAGAGGGGCCGTGGGGCTACACCTTC. This sequence encodes CASSKEGPWGYTF. The chain recombines TRBV21-1 with TRBJ1-2; the listed D gene, TRBD1, was not tested against the DNA. TRBV21-1 is flagged as a pseudogene. The CDR3 extends over 13 amino acids.

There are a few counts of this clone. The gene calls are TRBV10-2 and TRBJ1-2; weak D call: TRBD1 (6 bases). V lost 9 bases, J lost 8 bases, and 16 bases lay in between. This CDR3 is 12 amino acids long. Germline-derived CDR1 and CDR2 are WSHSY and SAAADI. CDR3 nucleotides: TGCGCCAGTTCTAAACAGGGTGGAGGCTACACCTTC. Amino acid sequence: CASSKQGGGYTF.

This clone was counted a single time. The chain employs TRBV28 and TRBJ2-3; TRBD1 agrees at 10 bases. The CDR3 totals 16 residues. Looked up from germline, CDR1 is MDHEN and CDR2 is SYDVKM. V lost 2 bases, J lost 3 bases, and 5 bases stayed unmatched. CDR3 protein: CASSLEGQGRTDTQYF. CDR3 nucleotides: TGTGCCAGCAGTTTAGAGGGACAGGGGAGAACAGATACGCAGTATTTT.

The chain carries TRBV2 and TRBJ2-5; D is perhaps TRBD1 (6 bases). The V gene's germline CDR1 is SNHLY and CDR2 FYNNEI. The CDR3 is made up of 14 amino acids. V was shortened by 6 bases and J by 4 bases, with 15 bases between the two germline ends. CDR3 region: CASSYGTPRETQYF. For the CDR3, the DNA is TGTGCCAGCAGCTACGGGACACCGCGAGAGACCCAGTACTTC.

The DNA for the CDR3 is TGCGCCAGCAGCTCGACTACAAACTATGGCTACACCTTC. It encodes CASSSTTNYGYTF. The chain couples TRBV5-1 to TRBJ1-2; D remains unclear. The germline CDR1 and CDR2 sequences are SGHRS and YFSETQ. The CDR3 totals 13 residues. The ends were cut back, 3 bases at V and 2 bases at J, with 8 bases in the middle. Supplemented by reference TRBV5-1 and TRBJ1-2, the full variable domain reads KAGVTQTPRYLIKTRGQQVTLSCSPISGHRSVSWYQQTPGQGLQFLFEYFSETQRNKGNFPGRFSGRQFSNSRSEMNVSTLELGDSALYLCASSSTTNYGYTFGSGTRLTVV.

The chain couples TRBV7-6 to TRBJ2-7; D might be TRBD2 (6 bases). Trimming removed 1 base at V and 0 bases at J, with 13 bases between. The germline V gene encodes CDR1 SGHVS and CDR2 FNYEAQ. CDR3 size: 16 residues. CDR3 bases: TGTGCCAGCAGCTTAGGACAGACTAGGAGCTCCTACGAGCAGTACTTC. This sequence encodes CASSLGQTRSSYEQYF. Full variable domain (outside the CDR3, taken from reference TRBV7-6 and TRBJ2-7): GAGVSQSPRYKVTKRGQDVALRCDPISGHVSLYWYRQALGQGPEFLTYFNYEAQQDKSGLPNDRFSAERPEGSISTLTIQRTEQRDSAMYRCASSLGQTRSSYEQYFGPGTRLTVT.

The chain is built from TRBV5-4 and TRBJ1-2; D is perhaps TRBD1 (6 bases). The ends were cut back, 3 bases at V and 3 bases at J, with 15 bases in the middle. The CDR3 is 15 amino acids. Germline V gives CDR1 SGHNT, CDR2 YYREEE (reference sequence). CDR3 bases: TGTGCCAGCAGCTCCAAAAAACAGGGATACTATGGCTACACCTTC. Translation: CASSSKKQGYYGYTF. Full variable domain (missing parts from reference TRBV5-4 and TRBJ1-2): ETGVTQSPTHLIKTRGQQVTLRCSSQSGHNTVSWYQQALGQGPQFIFQYYREEENGRGNFPPRFSGLQFPNYSSELNVNALELDDSALYLCASSSKKQGYYGYTFGSGTRLTVV.

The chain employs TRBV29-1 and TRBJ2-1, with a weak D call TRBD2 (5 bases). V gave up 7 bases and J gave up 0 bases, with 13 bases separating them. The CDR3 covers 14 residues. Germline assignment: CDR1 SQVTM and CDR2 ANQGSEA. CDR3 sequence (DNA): TGCAGCGCTAACCCCCGGGGCTCCTACAATGAGCAGTTCTTC. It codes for CSANPRGSYNEQFF.

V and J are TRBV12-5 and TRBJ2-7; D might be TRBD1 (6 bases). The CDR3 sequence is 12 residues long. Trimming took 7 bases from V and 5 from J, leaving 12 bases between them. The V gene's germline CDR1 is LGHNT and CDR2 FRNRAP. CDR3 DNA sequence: TGTGCTAGTGCCGATGGGGGCCACGAGCAGTACTTC. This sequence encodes CASADGGHEQYF.

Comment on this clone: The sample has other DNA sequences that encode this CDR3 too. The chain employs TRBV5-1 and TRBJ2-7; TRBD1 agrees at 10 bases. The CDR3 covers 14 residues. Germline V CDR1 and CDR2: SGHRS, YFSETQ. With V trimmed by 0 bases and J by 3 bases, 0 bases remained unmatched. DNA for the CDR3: TGCGCCAGCAGCTTGGGGACAGGGGGCTACGAGCAGTACTTC. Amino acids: CASSLGTGGYEQYF.

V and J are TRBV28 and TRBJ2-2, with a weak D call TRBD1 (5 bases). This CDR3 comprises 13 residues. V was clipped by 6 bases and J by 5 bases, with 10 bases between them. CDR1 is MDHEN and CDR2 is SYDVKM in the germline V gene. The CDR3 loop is CASRVQATGELFF. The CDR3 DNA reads TGTGCCAGCAGAGTACAGGCGACCGGGGAGCTGTTTTTT.

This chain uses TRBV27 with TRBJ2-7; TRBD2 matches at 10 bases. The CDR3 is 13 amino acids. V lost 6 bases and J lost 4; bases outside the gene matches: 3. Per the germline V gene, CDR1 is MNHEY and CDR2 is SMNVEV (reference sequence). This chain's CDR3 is CASRPSGSYEQYF. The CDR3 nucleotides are TGTGCCAGCAGGCCTAGCGGGAGTTACGAGCAGTACTTC.

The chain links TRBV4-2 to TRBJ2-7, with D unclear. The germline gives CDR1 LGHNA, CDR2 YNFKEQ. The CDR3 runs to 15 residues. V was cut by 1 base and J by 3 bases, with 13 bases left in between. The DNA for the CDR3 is TGTGCCAGCAGCCAAGGTTTCGGTCTCGGCTACGAGCAGTACTTC. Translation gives CASSQGFGLGYEQYF.

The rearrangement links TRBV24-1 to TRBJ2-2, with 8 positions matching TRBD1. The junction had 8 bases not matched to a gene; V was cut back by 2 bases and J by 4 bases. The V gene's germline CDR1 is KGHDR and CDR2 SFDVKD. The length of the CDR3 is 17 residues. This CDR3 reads CATSDSLDRGGTGELFF. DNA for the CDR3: TGTGCCACCAGTGATTCACTCGACAGGGGTGGCACCGGGGAGCTGTTTTTT.

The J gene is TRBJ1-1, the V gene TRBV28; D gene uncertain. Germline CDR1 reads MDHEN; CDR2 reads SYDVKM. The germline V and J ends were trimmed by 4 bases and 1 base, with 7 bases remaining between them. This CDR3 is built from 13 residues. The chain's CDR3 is CASSSRPNTEAFF. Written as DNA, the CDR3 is TGTGCCAGCAGTTCTAGACCGAACACTGAAGCTTTCTTT.